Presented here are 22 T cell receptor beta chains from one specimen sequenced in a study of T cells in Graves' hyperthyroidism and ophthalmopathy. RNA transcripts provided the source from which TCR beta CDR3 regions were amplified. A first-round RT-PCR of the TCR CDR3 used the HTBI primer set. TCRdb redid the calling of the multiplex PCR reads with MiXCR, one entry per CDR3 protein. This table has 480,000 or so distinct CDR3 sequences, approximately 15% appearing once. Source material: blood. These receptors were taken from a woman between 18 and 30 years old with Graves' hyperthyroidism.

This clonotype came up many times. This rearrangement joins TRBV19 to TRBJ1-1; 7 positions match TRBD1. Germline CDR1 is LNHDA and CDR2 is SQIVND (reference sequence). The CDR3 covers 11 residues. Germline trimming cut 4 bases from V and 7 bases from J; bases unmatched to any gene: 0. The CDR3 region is CASSRQGEAFF. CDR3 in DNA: TGTGCCAGTAGTAGACAGGGTGAAGCTTTCTTT.

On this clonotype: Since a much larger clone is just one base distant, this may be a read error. The DNA for the CDR3 is TGTGTTAGTGGCCCCCCGGACAGGGGAAACATTCAGTACTTC. Protein: CVSGPPDRGNIQYF. V gene TRBV12-5 combines with J gene TRBJ2-4, with TRBD1 matching 9 bases. This CDR3 contains 14 residues. Germline loops: CDR1 LGHNT, CDR2 FRNRAP.

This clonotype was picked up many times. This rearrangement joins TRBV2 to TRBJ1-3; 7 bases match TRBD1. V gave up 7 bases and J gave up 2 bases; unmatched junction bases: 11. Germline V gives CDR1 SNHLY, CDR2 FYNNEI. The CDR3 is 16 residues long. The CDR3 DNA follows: TGTGCCAGCATAACCAGACAGGGTTCAACTGGAAACACCATATATTTT. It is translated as CASITRQGSTGNTIYF. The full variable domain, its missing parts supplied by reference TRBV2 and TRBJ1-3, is EPEVTQTPSHQVTQMGQEVILRCVPISNHLYFYWYRQILGQKVEFLVSFYNNEISEKSEIFDDQFSVERPDGSNFTLKIRSTKLEDSAMYFCASITRQGSTGNTIYFGEGSWLTVV.

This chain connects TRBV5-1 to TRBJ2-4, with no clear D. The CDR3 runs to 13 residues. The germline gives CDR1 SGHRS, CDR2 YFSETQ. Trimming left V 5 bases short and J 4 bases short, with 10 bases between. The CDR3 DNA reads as TGCGCCAGCAGATCGGACGGGAAAAACATTCAGTACTTC. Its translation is CASRSDGKNIQYF.

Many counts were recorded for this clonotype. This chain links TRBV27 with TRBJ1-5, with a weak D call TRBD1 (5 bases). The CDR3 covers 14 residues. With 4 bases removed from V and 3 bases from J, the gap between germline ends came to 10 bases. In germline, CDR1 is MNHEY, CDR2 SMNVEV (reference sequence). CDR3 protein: CASSSEGFNQPQHF. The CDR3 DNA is TGTGCCAGCAGTTCCGAGGGGTTCAATCAGCCCCAGCATTTT.

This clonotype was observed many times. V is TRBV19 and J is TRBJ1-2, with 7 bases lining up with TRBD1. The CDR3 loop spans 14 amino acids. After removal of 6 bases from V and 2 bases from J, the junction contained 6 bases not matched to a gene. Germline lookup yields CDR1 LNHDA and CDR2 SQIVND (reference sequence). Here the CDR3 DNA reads TGTGCCAGTAGCCCGACAGGGATCAACTATGGCTACACCTTC. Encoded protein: CASSPTGINYGYTF.

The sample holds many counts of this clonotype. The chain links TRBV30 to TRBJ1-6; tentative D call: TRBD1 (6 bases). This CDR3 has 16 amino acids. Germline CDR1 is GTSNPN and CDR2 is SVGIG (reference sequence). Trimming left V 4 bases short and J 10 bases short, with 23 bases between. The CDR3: CAWKLVQGFRKSPLHF. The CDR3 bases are TGTGCCTGGAAGCTAGTGCAGGGGTTTCGAAAATCACCCCTCCACTTT.

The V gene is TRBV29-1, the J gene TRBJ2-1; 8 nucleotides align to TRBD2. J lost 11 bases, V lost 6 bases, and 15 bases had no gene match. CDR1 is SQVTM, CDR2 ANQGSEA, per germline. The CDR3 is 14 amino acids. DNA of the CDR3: TGCAGCGTACACGGGGGGGGGCTTTACGCAAAGCAGTTCTTC. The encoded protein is CSVHGGGLYAKQFF.

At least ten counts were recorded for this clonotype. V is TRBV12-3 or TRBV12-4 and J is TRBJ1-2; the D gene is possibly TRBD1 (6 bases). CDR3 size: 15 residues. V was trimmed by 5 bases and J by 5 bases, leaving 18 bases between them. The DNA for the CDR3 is TGTGCCAGCAGTCCCAGTGGGGGGGGCGGTTATGGCTACACCTTC. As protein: CASSPSGGGGYGYTF.

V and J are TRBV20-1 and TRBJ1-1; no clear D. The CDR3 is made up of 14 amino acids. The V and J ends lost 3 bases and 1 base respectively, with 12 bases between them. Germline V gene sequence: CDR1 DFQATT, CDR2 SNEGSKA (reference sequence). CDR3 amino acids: CSARGMAGNTEAFF. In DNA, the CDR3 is TGCAGTGCTAGGGGTATGGCGGGGAACACTGAAGCTTTCTTT.

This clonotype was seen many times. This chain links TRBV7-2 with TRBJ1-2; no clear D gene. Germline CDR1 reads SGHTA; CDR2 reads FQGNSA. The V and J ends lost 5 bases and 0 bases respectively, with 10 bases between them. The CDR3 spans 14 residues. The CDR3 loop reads CASSPGPSNYGYTF. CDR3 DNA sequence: TGTGCCAGCAGCCCTGGGCCTTCTAACTATGGCTACACCTTC.

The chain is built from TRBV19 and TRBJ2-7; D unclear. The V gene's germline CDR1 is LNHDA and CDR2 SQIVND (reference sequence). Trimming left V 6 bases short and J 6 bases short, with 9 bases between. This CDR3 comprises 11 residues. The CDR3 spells CASSSYAEQYF. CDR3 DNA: TGTGCCAGTAGCTCATATGCCGAGCAGTACTTC.

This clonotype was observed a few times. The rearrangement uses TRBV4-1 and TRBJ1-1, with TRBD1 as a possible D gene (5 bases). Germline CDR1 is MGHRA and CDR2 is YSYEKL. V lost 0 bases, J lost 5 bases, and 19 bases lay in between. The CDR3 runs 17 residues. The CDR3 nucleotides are TGCGCCAGCAGCCAAGAATTTCCACAAGGGGCGAGAACTGAAGCTTTCTTT. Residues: CASSQEFPQGARTEAFF.

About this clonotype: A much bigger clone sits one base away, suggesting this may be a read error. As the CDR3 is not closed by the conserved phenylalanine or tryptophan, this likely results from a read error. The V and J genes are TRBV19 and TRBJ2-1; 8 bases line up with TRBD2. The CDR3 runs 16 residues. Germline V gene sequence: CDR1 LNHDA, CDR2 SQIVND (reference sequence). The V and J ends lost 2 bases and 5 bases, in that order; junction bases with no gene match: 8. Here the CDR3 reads CASSIFGGRKDNEQFL. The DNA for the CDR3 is TGTGCCAGTAGTATATTTGGCGGGAGGAAGGACAATGAGCAGTTCCTC.

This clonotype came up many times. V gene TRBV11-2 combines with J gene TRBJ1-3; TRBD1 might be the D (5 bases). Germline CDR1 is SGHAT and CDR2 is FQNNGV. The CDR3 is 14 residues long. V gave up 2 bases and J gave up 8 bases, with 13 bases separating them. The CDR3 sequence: CASSLQGVADTIYF. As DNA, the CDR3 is TGTGCCAGCAGCTTACAGGGCGTCGCAGACACCATATATTTT.

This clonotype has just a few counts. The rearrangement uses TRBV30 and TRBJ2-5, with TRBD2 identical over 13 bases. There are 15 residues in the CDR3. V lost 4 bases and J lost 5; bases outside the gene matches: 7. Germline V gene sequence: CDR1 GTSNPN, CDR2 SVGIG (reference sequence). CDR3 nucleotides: TGTGCCTGGACGGGGACTAGCGGGGTTGAGGAGACCCAGTACTTC. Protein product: CAWTGTSGVEETQYF.

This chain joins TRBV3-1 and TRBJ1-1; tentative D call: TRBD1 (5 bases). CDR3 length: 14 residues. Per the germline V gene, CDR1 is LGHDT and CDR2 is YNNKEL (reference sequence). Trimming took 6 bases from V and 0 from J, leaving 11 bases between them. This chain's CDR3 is CASSRSGLNTEAFF. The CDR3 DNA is TGTGCCAGCAGTCGTTCGGGACTGAACACTGAAGCTTTCTTT.

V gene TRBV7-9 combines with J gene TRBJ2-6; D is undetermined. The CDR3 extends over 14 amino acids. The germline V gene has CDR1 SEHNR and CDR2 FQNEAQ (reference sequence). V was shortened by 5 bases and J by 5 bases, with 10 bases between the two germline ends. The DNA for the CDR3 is TGTGCCAGCAGCCCGGCAAACCGGGCCAACGTCCTGACTTTC. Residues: CASSPANRANVLTF.

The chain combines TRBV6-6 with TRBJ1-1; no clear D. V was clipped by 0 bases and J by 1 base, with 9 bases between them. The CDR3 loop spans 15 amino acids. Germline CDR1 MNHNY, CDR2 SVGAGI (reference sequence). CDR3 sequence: CASSYSTIPNTEAFF. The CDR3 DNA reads TGTGCCAGCAGTTACTCGACTATACCGAACACTGAAGCTTTCTTT.

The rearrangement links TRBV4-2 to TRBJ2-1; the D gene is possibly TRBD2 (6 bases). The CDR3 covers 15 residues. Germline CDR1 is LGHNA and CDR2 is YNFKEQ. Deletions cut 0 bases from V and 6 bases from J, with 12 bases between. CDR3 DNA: TGTGCCAGCAGCCAAGAAGGGGCGGGACGCAATGAGCAGTTCTTC. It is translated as CASSQEGAGRNEQFF.

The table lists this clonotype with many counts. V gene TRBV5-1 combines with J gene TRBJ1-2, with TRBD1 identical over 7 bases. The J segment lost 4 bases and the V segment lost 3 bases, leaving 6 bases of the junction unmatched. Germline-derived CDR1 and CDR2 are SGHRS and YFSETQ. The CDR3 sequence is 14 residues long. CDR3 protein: CASSSRQGFYGYTF. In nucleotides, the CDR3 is TGCGCCAGCAGCTCGCGACAGGGATTCTATGGCTACACCTTC.

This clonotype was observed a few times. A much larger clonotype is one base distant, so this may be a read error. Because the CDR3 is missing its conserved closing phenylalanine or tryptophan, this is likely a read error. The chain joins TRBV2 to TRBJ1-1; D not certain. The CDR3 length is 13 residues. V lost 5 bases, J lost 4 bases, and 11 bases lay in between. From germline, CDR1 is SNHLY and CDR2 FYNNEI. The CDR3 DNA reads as TGTGCCAGCAGTACCGGGATAGGCACTGAAGCTTTCATT. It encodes CASSTGIGTEAFI.